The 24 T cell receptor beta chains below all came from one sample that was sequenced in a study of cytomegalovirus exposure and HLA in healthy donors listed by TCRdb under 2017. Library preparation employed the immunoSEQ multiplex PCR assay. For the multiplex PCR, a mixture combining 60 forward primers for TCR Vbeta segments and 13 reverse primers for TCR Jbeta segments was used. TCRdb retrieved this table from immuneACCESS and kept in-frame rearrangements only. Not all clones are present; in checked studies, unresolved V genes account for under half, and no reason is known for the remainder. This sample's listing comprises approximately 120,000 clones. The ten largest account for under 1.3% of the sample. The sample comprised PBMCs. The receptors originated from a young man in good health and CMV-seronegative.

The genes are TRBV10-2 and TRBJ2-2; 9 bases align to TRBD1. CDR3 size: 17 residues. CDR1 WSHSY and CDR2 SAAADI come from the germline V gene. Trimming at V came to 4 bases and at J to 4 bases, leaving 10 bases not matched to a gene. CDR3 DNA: TGCGCCAGCAGTGGAATCGCGGGACAGGGTCTCACCGGGGAGCTGTTTTTT. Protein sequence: CASSGIAGQGLTGELFF.

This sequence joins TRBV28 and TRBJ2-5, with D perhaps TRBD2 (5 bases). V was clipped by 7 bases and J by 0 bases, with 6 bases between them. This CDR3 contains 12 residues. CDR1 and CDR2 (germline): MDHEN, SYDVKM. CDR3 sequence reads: CASMDYQETQYF. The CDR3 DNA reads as TGTGCCAGCATGGACTACCAAGAGACCCAGTACTTC.

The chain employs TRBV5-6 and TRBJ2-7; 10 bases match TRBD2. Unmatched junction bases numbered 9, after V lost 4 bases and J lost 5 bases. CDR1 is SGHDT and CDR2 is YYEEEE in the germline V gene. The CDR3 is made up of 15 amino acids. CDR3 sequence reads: CASSVRLAGGDEQYF. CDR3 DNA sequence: TGTGCCAGCAGCGTTAGACTAGCGGGCGGGGACGAGCAGTACTTC.

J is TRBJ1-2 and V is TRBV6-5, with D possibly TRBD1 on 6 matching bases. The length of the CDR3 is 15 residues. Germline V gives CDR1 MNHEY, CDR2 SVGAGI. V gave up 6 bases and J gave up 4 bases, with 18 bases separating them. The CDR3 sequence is CASRPRGVAGYGYTF. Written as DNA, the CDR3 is TGTGCCAGCAGGCCTAGGGGGGTAGCGGGCTATGGCTACACCTTC.

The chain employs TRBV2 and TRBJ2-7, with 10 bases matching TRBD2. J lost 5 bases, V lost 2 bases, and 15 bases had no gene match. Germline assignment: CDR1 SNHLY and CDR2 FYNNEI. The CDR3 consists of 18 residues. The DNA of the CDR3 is TGTGCCAGCAGTGAACGGGGGGCTAGCGGGGGCCCCGTGAACGAGCAGTACTTC. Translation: CASSERGASGGPVNEQYF.

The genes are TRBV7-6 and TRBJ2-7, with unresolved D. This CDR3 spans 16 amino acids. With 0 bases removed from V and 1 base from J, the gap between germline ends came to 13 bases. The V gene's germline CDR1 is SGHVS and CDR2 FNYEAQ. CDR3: CASSLASGPPSYEQYF. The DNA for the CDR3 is TGTGCCAGCAGCTTAGCATCCGGTCCCCCTTCCTACGAGCAGTACTTC.

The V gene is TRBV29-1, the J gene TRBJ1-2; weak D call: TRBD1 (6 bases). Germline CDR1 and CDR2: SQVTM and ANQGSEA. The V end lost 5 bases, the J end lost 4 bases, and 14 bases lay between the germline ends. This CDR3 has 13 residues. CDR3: CSVSDTGSYGYTF. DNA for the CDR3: TGCAGCGTTTCCGATACAGGGAGCTATGGCTACACCTTC.

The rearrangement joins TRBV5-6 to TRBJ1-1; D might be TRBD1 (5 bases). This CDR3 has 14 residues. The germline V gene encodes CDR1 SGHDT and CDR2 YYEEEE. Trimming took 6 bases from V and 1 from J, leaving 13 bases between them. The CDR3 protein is CASNLGQGNTEAFF. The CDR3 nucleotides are TGTGCCAGCAACCTAGGGCAGGGGAACACTGAAGCTTTCTTT.

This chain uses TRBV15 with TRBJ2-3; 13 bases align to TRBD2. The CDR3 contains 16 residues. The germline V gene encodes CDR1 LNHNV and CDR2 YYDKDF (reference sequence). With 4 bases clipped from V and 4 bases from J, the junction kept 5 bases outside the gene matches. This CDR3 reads CATSTRLAGGSDTQYF. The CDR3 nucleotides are TGTGCCACCAGCACCCGACTAGCGGGAGGTTCAGATACGCAGTATTTT.

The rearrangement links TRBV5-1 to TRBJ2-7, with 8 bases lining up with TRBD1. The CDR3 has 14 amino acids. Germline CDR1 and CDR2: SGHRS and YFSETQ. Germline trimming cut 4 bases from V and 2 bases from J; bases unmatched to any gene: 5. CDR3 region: CASSIRTGTYEQYF. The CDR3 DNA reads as TGCGCCAGCAGCATAAGGACAGGGACCTACGAGCAGTACTTC.

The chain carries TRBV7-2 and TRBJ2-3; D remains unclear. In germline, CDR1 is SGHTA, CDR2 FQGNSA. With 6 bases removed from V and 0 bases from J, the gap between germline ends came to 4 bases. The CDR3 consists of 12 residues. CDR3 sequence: CASSPSTDTQYF. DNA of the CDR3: TGTGCCAGCAGTCCTAGCACAGATACGCAGTATTTT.

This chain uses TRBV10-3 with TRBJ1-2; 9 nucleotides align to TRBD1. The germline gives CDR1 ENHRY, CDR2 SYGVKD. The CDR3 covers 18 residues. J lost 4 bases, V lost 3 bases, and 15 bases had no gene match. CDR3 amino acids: CAISDSTGGGSWAYGYTF. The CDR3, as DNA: TGTGCCATCAGTGATTCTACAGGGGGCGGATCGTGGGCCTATGGCTACACCTTC.

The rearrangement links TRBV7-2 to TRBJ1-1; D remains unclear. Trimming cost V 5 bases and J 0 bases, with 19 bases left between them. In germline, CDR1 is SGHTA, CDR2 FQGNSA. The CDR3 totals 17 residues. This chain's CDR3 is CASSQKETISLNTEAFF. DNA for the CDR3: TGTGCCAGCAGCCAGAAAGAAACCATTTCGTTGAACACTGAAGCTTTCTTT.

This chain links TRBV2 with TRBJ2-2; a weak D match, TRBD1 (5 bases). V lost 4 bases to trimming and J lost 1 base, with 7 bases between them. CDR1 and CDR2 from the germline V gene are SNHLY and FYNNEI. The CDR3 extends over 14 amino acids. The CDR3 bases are TGTGCCAGCAGTGTCCAGGGGAACACCGGGGAGCTGTTTTTT. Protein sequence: CASSVQGNTGELFF.

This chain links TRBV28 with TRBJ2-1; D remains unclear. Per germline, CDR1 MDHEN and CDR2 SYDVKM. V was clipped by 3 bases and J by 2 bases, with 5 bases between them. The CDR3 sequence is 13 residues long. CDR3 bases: TGTGCCAGCAGTTTGAGCCCCTACAATGAGCAGTTCTTC. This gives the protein CASSLSPYNEQFF.

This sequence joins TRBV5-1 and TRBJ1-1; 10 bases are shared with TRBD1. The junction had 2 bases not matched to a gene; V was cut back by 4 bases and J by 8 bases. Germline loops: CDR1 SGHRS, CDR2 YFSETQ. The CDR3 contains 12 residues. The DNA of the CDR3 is TGCGCCAGCAGCCGGACAGGGGGAGAAGCTTTCTTT. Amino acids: CASSRTGGEAFF.

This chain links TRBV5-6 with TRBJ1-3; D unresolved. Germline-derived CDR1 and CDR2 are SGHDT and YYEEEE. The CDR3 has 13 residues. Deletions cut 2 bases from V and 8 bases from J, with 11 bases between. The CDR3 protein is CASSFPEGYTIYF. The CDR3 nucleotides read TGTGCCAGCAGCTTCCCGGAGGGATACACCATATATTTT.

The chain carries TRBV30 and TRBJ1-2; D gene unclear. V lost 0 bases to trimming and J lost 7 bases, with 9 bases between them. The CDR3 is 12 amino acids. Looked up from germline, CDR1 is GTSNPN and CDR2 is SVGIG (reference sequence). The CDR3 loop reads CAWSVNGGGYTF. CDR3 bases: TGTGCCTGGAGTGTAAATGGAGGTGGCTACACCTTC.

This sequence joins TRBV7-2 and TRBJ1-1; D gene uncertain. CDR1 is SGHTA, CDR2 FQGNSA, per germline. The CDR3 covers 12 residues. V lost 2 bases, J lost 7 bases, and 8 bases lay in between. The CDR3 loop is CASSLNHYEAFF. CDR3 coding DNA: TGTGCCAGCAGCTTAAATCACTATGAAGCTTTCTTT.

The CDR3 reads CASSNQRYSTDTQYF. The CDR3 DNA sequence: TGTGCCAGTAGTAACCAGCGGTATAGCACAGATACGCAGTATTTT. V usage is TRBV19 and J usage is TRBJ2-3; TRBD2 is a possible D gene (5 bases). Germline CDR1 is LNHDA and CDR2 is SQIVND (reference sequence). The length of the CDR3 is 15 residues. Trimming removed 4 bases from V and 0 bases from J, with 11 bases in between.

CDR3 sequence: CAWSLTDEQYF. CDR3 nucleotide sequence: TGTGCCTGGAGTCTTACTGACGAGCAGTACTTC. The chain recombines TRBV30 with TRBJ2-7; D call uncertain. Germline CDR1 reads GTSNPN; CDR2 reads SVGIG (reference sequence). The CDR3 totals 11 residues. Trimming cost V 2 bases and J 5 bases, with 7 bases left between them. Combining the CDR3 with reference TRBV30 and TRBJ2-7 gives the whole variable domain SQTIHQWPATLVQPVGSPLSLECTVEGTSNPNLYWYRQAAGRGLQLLFYSVGIGQISSEVPQNLSASRPQDRQFILSSKKLLLSDSGFYLCAWSLTDEQYFGPGTRLTVT.

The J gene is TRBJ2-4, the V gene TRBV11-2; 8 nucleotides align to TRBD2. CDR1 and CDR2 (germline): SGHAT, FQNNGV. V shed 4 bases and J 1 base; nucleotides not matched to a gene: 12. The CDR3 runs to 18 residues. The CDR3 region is CASSSPPLASGAKNIQYF. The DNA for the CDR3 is TGTGCCAGCAGCTCTCCCCCTCTGGCTAGCGGGGCCAAAAACATTCAGTACTTC. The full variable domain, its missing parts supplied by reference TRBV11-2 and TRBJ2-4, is EAGVAQSPRYKIIEKRQSVAFWCNPISGHATLYWYQQILGQGPKLLIQFQNNGVVDDSQLPKDRFSAERLKGVDSTLKIQPAKLEDSAVYLCASSSPPLASGAKNIQYFGAGTRLSVL.

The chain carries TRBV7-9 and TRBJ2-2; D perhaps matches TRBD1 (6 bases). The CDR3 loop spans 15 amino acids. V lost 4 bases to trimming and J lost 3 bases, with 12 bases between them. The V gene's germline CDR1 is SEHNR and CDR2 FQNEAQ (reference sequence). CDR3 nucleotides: TGTGCCAGCAGCTCCAGGGGCAGGGACACCGGGGAGCTGTTTTTT. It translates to CASSSRGRDTGELFF.

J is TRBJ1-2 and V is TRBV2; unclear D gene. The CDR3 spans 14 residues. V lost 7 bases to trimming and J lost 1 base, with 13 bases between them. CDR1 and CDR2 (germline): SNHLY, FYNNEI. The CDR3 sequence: CASIFDTSNYGYTF. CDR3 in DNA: TGTGCCAGCATCTTCGACACCAGTAACTATGGCTACACCTTC. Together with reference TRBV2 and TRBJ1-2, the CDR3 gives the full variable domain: EPEVTQTPSHQVTQMGQEVILRCVPISNHLYFYWYRQILGQKVEFLVSFYNNEISEKSEIFDDQFSVERPDGSNFTLKIRSTKLEDSAMYFCASIFDTSNYGYTFGSGTRLTVV.